This record looks at one T cell receptor (beta chain) sequence and its context. Its target is not known. This record belongs to a study of T-cell memory formation after mild COVID-19. The study, taken as a whole, reports: A subset of responding clones appeared in pre-infection memory, suggesting cross-reactive memory joined.

TCRdb itself ran the 5' RACE reads through MiXCR, one entry per CDR3 protein. Of approximately 300,000 distinct CDR3 sequences in the sample, less than 20% are singletons; the top ten hold 22%. Germline-derived CDR1 and CDR2 are SGHRS and YFSETQ. Trimming at V came to 4 bases and at J to 2 bases, leaving 6 bases not matched to a gene. The CDR3 has 15 residues. This receptor was identified in a man aged 18 to 29 who had mild COVID-19 (a few samples of this study predate the infection). Cell type and time point are not known. This chain connects TRBV5-1 to TRBJ2-3; 8 bases map to TRBD2. The sequenced material came from PBMCs or a T cell subset sorted from them (not recorded which). CDR3 protein: CASSIGLADTDTQYF. DNA of the CDR3: TGCGCCAGCAGCATAGGACTAGCAGACACAGATACGCAGTATTTT.